Below are 9 T cell receptor beta chains sequenced from a single sample in a study of preoperative IRX-2 immunotherapy in early breast cancer. Treatment indicated: preoperative locoregional IRX-2 cytokine immunotherapy. Only in-frame clones appear in the TCRdb table, and some are missing; sequencing was by immunoSEQ multiplex PCR. The sample holds around 95,000 clones, more than 80% seen once. Sequenced material: tumor tissue, taken after IRX-2 immunotherapy. The receptors were sampled from a human donor with breast cancer.

The CDR3 sequence is CASSEWATGQKGFF. CDR3 nucleotides: TGCGCCAGCAGTGAGTGGGCGACAGGCCAAAAGGGGTTCTTC. The chain has TRBV10-2 and TRBJ2-1; possibly TRBD1 for D (6 bases). Germline V gene lookup returns CDR1 WSHSY and CDR2 SAAADI. The CDR3 spans 14 residues. Trimming stripped 1 base from V and 15 bases from J, with 19 bases between.

The chain uses TRBV5-1 and TRBJ1-6, with 7 bases matching TRBD1. From germline, CDR1 is SGHRS and CDR2 YFSETQ. V trimming: 5 bases; J trimming: 5 bases; junction bases outside the gene matches: 10. The CDR3 runs to 16 residues. DNA for the CDR3: TGCGCCAGCAGTTTTTGGACAGGCACGAATAATTCACCCCTCCACTTT. This encodes CASSFWTGTNNSPLHF.

The CDR3: CASQAAGEYNEQFF. The CDR3 DNA is TGCGCCAGCCAAGCAGCGGGGGAGTACAATGAGCAGTTCTTC. The rearrangement joins TRBV5-1 to TRBJ2-1; 8 bases agree with TRBD2. The CDR3 runs to 14 residues. Germline loops: CDR1 SGHRS, CDR2 YFSETQ. V lost 7 bases and J lost 4; bases outside the gene matches: 7.

The chain carries TRBV28 and TRBJ1-4; no clear D. Germline loops: CDR1 MDHEN, CDR2 SYDVKM. The CDR3 totals 12 residues. V was cut by 6 bases and J by 4 bases, with 6 bases left in between. CDR3 sequence: CASRGNNEKLFF. DNA of the CDR3: TGTGCCAGCAGGGGCAATAATGAAAAACTGTTTTTT.

The table lists this clone with a count of one. The chain combines TRBV5-1 with TRBJ2-3; D ambiguous. The CDR3 totals 18 residues. The V gene lost 0 bases and the J gene lost 0 bases, with 17 bases spanning the gap. Germline CDR1 is SGHRS and CDR2 is YFSETQ. CDR3 bases: TGCGCCAGCAGCTTGGCCTGGGCAGCCGAGTCTAGCACAGATACGCAGTATTTT. Translated, it gives CASSLAWAAESSTDTQYF.

V is TRBV18 and J is TRBJ1-5, with 7 nucleotides matching TRBD1. Germline CDR1 KGHSH, CDR2 LQKENI. The CDR3 is 14 residues long. V gave up 5 bases and J gave up 2 bases; unmatched junction bases: 3. CDR3 sequence reads: CASSADRGNQPQHF. Written as DNA, the CDR3 is TGTGCCAGCTCAGCAGACAGGGGCAATCAGCCCCAGCATTTT.

V and J are TRBV29-1 and TRBJ2-5, with TRBD1 matching 7 bases. CDR1 SQVTM and CDR2 ANQGSEA come from the germline V gene. The V gene end was trimmed by 4 bases and the J gene end by 7 bases; junction bases not matched to a gene: 6. CDR3 length: 12 amino acids. The CDR3 here is CSVAGTAVTQYF. The CDR3 DNA reads TGCAGCGTTGCCGGGACAGCGGTGACCCAGTACTTC.

The chain combines TRBV22-1 with TRBJ1-1. TRBV22-1 is shown as a pseudogene. The CDR3 has 15 residues. The CDR3 protein is CASSGNTRWGTEAFF. CDR3 nucleotides: TGTGCCAGCAGTGGGAATACAAGATGGGGAACTGAAGCTTTCTTT.

The chain's CDR3 is CASSPLGGKLFF. DNA of the CDR3: TGTGCCAGCAGCCCACTCGGAGGAAAACTGTTTTTT. The chain uses TRBV28 and TRBJ1-4; D is undetermined. This CDR3 is built from 12 residues. Germline CDR1 is MDHEN and CDR2 is SYDVKM. V was shortened by 6 bases and J by 10 bases, with 12 bases between the two germline ends.